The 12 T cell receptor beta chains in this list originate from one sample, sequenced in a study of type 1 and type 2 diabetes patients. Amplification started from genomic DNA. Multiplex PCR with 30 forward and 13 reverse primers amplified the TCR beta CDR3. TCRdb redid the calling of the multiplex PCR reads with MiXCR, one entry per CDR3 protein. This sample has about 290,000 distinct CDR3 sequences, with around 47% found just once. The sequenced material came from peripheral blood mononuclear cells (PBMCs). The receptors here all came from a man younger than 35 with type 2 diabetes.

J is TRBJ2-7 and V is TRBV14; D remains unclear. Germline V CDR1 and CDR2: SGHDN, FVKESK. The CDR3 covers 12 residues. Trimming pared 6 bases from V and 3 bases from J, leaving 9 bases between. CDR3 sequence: CASSRKGYEQYF. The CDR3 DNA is TGTGCCAGCAGTCGAAAGGGCTACGAGCAGTACTTC.

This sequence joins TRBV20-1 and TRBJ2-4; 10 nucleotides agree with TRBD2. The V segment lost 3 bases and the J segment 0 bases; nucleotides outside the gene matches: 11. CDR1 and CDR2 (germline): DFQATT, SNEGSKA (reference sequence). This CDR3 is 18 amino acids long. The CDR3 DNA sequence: TGCAGTGCTAGTCCAGTCAGCGGGGGGGTTGAAGCCAAAAACATTCAGTACTTC. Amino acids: CSASPVSGGVEAKNIQYF.

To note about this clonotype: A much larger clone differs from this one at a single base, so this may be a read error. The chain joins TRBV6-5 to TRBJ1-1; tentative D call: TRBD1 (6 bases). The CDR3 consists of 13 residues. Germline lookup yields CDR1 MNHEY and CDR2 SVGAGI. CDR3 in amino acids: CASSTGTNTKAFF. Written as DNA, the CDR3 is TGTGCCAGCAGTACAGGGACGAACACTAAAGCTTTCTTT.

Here the CDR3 DNA reads TGTGCCAGCTCACCCCCTACTAGTTTCGATGAGCAGTTCTTC. Translated, it gives CASSPPTSFDEQFF. The rearrangement joins TRBV2 to TRBJ2-5, with a weak D call TRBD2 (5 bases). The J call is in doubt because the DNA end fits TRBJ2-1 better. The CDR3 loop spans 14 amino acids. The V gene's germline CDR1 is SNHLY and CDR2 FYNNEI.

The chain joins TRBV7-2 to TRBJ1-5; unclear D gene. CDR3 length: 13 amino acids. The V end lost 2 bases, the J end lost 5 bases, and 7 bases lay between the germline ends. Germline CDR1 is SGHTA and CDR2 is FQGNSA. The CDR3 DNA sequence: TGTGCCAGCAGCTTAACACCCCATCAGCCCCAGCATTTT. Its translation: CASSLTPHQPQHF.

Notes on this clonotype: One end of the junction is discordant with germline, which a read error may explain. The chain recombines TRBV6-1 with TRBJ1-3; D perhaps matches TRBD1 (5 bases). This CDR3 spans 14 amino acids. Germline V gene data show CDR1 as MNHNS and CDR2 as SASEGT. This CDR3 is CASSESTGRGTIYF. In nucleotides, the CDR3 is TGCGCCAGCAGTGAGTCGACGGGAAGGGGCACCATATATTTT.

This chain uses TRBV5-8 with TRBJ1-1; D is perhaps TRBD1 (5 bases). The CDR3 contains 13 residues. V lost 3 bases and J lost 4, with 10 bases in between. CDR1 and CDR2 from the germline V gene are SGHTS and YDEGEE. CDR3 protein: CASSSRVITEAFF. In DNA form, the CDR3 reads TGTGCCAGCAGCTCCAGGGTAATCACTGAAGCTTTCTTT.

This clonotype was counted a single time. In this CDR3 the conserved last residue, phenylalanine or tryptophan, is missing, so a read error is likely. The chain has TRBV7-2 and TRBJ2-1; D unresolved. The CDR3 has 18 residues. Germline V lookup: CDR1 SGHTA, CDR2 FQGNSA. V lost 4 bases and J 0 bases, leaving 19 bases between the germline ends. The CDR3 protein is CASSYNLPKVDSYNEQFS. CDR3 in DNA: TGTGCCAGCAGCTACAACTTACCGAAAGTAGACTCCTACAATGAGCAGTTCTCC.

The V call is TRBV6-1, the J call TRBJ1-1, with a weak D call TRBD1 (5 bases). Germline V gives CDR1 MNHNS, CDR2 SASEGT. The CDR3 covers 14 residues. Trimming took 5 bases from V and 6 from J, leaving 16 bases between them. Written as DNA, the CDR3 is TGTGCCAGCAGTTCCCTACCCGCAGGGTCTGAAGCTTTCTTT. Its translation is CASSSLPAGSEAFF.

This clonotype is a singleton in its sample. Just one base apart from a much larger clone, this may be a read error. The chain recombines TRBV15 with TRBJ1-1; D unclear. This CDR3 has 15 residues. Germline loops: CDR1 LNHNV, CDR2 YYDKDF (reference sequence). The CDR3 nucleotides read TGTGCCGCCAGCATTCATAACGGGCCAAACACTGAAGCTTTCTTT. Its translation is CAASIHNGPNTEAFF.

CDR3 in DNA: TGTGCCAGCAGCCCGAGGTCCAACGGGGAGCTGTTTTTT. This gives the protein CASSPRSNGELFF. The chain is built from TRBV9 and TRBJ2-2; D remains unclear. The CDR3 sequence is 13 residues long. The germline V gene encodes CDR1 SGDLS and CDR2 YYNGEE. V was cut by 4 bases and J by 7 bases, with 11 bases left in between.

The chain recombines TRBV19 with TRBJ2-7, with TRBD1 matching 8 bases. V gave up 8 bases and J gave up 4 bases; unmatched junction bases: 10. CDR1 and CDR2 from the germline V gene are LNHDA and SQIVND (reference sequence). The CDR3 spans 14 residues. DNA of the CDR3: TGTGCCAGTCGACAGGGGATCGATTGGTACGAGCAGTACTTC. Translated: CASRQGIDWYEQYF.